What follows are 29 T cell receptor beta chains derived from one specimen sequenced in a study of prognosis after radiotherapy for stage I lung cancer. Using two-round multiplex PCR, the authors amplified TCR beta CDR3 from genomic DNA. First-round PCR used primers specific to each TRBV and TRBJ gene. TCRdb reanalysed the multiplex PCR reads using MiXCR and keeps one entry per CDR3 protein. The sample contains tens of thousands of distinct CDR3 sequences, around half of which appear only once. The specimen was PBMCs, collected before or after stereotactic body radiation therapy (not recorded which). Receptors were obtained from a donor aged 50 or older with non-small cell lung cancer.

Turning to this clonotype: Given a far larger clone just one base away, this is likely a sequencing read error. The gene calls are TRBV6-5 and TRBJ1-2; D uncertain. The V end lost 5 bases, the J end lost 3 bases, and 7 bases lay between the germline ends. This CDR3 region has 12 residues. CDR1 MNHEY and CDR2 SVGAGI come from the germline V gene. The CDR3 bases are TGTGCCAGCAGTAACTGGGACTATGGCTACACCTTC. Its protein product is CASSNWDYGYTF.

In its sample, this clonotype was seen many times. The chain couples TRBV7-2 to TRBJ1-1, with 7 bases fitting TRBD1. The CDR3 is 13 residues long. CDR1 and CDR2 (germline): SGHTA, FQGNSA. The V gene end was trimmed by 5 bases and the J gene end by 7 bases; junction bases not matched to a gene: 7. The CDR3 region has the DNA TGTGCCAGCAGCACCCGACAGGGTGGTGAAGCTTTCTTT. It specifies CASSTRQGGEAFF.

In this sample, this clonotype turned up many times. This rearrangement joins TRBV20-1 to TRBJ2-1, with D hard to call. This CDR3 contains 11 residues. Deletions cut 2 bases from V and 7 bases from J, with 6 bases between. CDR1 is DFQATT, CDR2 SNEGSKA, per germline (reference sequence). For the CDR3, the DNA is TGCAGTGCTAGAACTCCTAATGAGCAGTTCTTC. Protein: CSARTPNEQFF.

This clonotype was picked up many times. This CDR3 reads CASSPSSRAGTGANVLTF. Here the CDR3 DNA reads TGTGCCAGCAGCCCCTCCAGCAGGGCCGGGACTGGGGCCAACGTCCTGACTTTC. The chain couples TRBV9 to TRBJ2-6, with D perhaps matching TRBD1 or TRBD2 (5 bases each). The length of the CDR3 is 18 residues. CDR1 is SGDLS, CDR2 YYNGEE, per germline. The V gene lost 4 bases and the J gene lost 2 bases, with 19 bases spanning the gap.

This clonotype was counted many times. The chain carries TRBV30 and TRBJ1-1; 9 bases align to TRBD1. The J segment lost 1 base and the V segment lost 4 bases, leaving 7 bases of the junction unmatched. The germline CDR1 and CDR2 sequences are GTSNPN and SVGIG (reference sequence). The CDR3 totals 15 residues. In DNA, the CDR3 is TGTGCCTGGAACCTGGGGGACAGGGAGAACACTGAAGCTTTCTTT. It specifies CAWNLGDRENTEAFF. The full variable domain, with the rest looked up from reference TRBV30 and TRBJ1-1, is SQTIHQWPATLVQPVGSPLSLECTVEGTSNPNLYWYRQAAGRGLQLLFYSVGIGQISSEVPQNLSASRPQDRQFILSSKKLLLSDSGFYLCAWNLGDRENTEAFFGQGTRLTVV.

This clonotype came up many times. The junction departs from germline at one end; a sequencing error may be responsible. The rearrangement joins TRBV30 to TRBJ1-6; 8 nucleotides match TRBD1. CDR1 and CDR2 (germline): GTSNPN, SVGIG (reference sequence). This CDR3 is 17 amino acids long. CDR3 protein: CAWSAGTGLKAAGSSQF. CDR3 sequence (DNA): TGTGCCTGGAGTGCGGGGACAGGCTTGAAGGCCGCGGGGTCGTCGCAATTT.

This clonotype was recorded at least ten times. The CDR3 DNA is TGTGCCAGTAGTATAGAAGAGACCCAGTACTTC. This gives the protein CASSIEETQYF. The V gene is TRBV19, the J gene TRBJ2-5; D not certain. The germline CDR1 and CDR2 sequences are LNHDA and SQIVND (reference sequence). Trimming pared 0 bases from V and 4 bases from J, leaving 0 bases between. The CDR3 extends over 11 amino acids.

Comment on this clonotype: A much larger clone lies one base from this, so it may be a read error. The genes are TRBV4-2 and TRBJ1-1; weak D call: TRBD1 (5 bases). The V and J ends lost 4 bases and 1 base respectively, with 13 bases between them. The CDR3 totals 15 residues. The germline gives CDR1 LGHNA, CDR2 YNFKEQ. The CDR3 sequence: CASSRDRGQNTEAFF. The DNA for the CDR3 is TGTGCCAGCAGCCGAGATCGGGGCCAGAACACTGAAGCTTTCTTT.

This chain connects TRBV5-1 to TRBJ2-4; 8 positions agree with TRBD1. V shed 4 bases and J 6 bases; nucleotides not matched to a gene: 6. CDR1 and CDR2 (germline): SGHRS, YFSETQ. The CDR3 runs to 14 residues. The CDR3 reads CASSRGQGRNIQYF. CDR3 coding DNA: TGCGCCAGCAGCCGCGGACAGGGTAGAAACATTCAGTACTTC.

With respect to this clonotype: It differs at one base from a far larger clone, so likely a read error. The V and J genes are TRBV6-8 and TRBJ2-2, with 10 bases lining up with TRBD2. Germline-derived CDR1 and CDR2 are MNHGY and SAAAGT. CDR3 length equals 14 residues. Here the CDR3 DNA reads TGTGTCAGCAAACTAGCGGGAATTTCCGGGGAGCTGTTTTTT. Translated, it gives CVSKLAGISGELFF.

This clonotype showed up many times. The chain is built from TRBV5-1 and TRBJ1-1; D call uncertain. The germline V gene has CDR1 SGHRS and CDR2 YFSETQ. Trimming pared 0 bases from V and 4 bases from J, leaving 7 bases between. The CDR3 consists of 13 residues. The CDR3 DNA reads as TGCGCCAGCAGCTTGGTGGGCAGCACTGAAGCTTTCTTT. Residues: CASSLVGSTEAFF.

The chain combines TRBV20-1 with TRBJ2-5; 7 bases are shared with TRBD2. The J call is in doubt because the DNA end fits TRBJ2-1 better. This CDR3 contains 15 residues. CDR1 is DFQATT, CDR2 SNEGSKA, per germline (reference sequence). Here the CDR3 DNA reads TGCAGTGCTCTGACTATCGGGAGGCTCGGCGTTGAGCAGTTCTTC. Translating gives CSALTIGRLGVEQFF.

This rearrangement joins TRBV6-2 or TRBV6-3 to TRBJ1-3; D is undetermined. There are 14 residues in the CDR3. Trimming left V 4 bases short and J 5 bases short, with 12 bases between. Germline V gene lookup returns CDR1 MNHEY and CDR2 SVGEGT. The CDR3 coding sequence is TGTGCCAGCAGTTCTGGATCGAGTAGAAACACCATATATTTT. It translates to CASSSGSSRNTIYF.

V and J are TRBV7-2 and TRBJ2-3; 7 nucleotides agree with TRBD2. Trimming at V came to 8 bases and at J to 3 bases, leaving 14 bases not matched to a gene. Germline V CDR1 and CDR2: SGHTA, FQGNSA. The CDR3 length is 16 residues. The CDR3 nucleotides read TGTGCCAGCTCGCTGGTTCGGCTAGCGGAGACAGATACGCAGTATTTT. This codes for CASSLVRLAETDTQYF.

In its sample, this clonotype was seen many times. The V call is TRBV27, the J call TRBJ2-3, with 7 bases aligning to TRBD2. Germline V gene lookup returns CDR1 MNHEY and CDR2 SMNVEV (reference sequence). There are 14 residues in the CDR3. V lost 7 bases, J lost 1 base, and 5 bases stayed unmatched. The CDR3: CASTKAGRTDTQYF. The DNA of the CDR3 is TGTGCCAGCACTAAAGCGGGACGCACAGATACGCAGTATTTT.

The chain links TRBV6-2 or TRBV6-3 to TRBJ2-3, with D perhaps matching TRBD2 (5 bases). The CDR3 runs 14 residues. The germline V gene has CDR1 MNHEY and CDR2 SVGEGT. Between the trimmed V and J ends, which lost 5 bases and 4 bases, there was a span of 13 bases. CDR3 protein: CASSRSRVADTQYF. CDR3 DNA sequence: TGTGCCAGCAGTCGGTCGAGGGTAGCAGATACGCAGTATTTT.

The table lists this clonotype with many counts. One base away lies a much larger clone, so this may be a sequencing read error. V and J are TRBV11-3 and TRBJ2-1; D gene unclear. The germline V and J ends were trimmed by 0 bases and 15 bases, with 15 bases remaining between them. Germline CDR1 reads SGHNT; CDR2 reads YENEEA. This CDR3 is built from 13 residues. The CDR3 DNA sequence: TGTGCCAGCAGCTTAGATGGGGTTAGCCCTTTGTTCTTC. This gives the protein CASSLDGVSPLFF.

This clonotype has at least ten counts. The chain is built from TRBV15 and TRBJ2-1; TRBD2 agrees at 7 bases. CDR3 length: 14 amino acids. Germline lookup yields CDR1 LNHNV and CDR2 YYDKDF (reference sequence). The ends lost 5 bases at V and 6 bases at J; junction bases unmatched: 7. The CDR3 bases are TGTGCCACCAGCGGCCCGGGACTAATCAATGAGCAGTTCTTC. This sequence encodes CATSGPGLINEQFF.

This clonotype has a count of ten or more. The chain links TRBV7-2 to TRBJ1-5; D remains ambiguous. The V end lost 5 bases, the J end lost 4 bases, and 12 bases lay between the germline ends. Germline V CDR1 and CDR2: SGHTA, FQGNSA. CDR3 length: 14 amino acids. The CDR3 reads CASSQATVNQPQHF. The CDR3 DNA sequence: TGTGCCAGCAGCCAAGCTACGGTTAATCAGCCCCAGCATTTT.

The table lists this clonotype with many counts. The chain carries TRBV6-4 and TRBJ1-2; D gene ambiguous. The CDR3 covers 13 residues. V lost 3 bases and J 2 bases, leaving 7 bases between the germline ends. Germline assignment: CDR1 MRHNA and CDR2 SNTAGT. DNA for the CDR3: TGTGCCAGCAGTGAAGCGCGGAACTATGGCTACACCTTC. It codes for CASSEARNYGYTF.

Turning to this clonotype: At one end the junction does not follow the germline gene, possibly because of a read error. This sequence joins TRBV27 and TRBJ2-2; possible D gene TRBD1, 5 bases. This CDR3 has 17 residues. Germline values: CDR1 MNHEY, CDR2 SMNVEV (reference sequence). CDR3 amino acids: CASSLYAGCANTWELFF. CDR3 DNA: TGTGCCAGCAGTTTATATGCAGGGTGCGCGAACACCTGGGAGCTGTTTTTT.

As to this clonotype: The junction departs from germline at one end; a sequencing error may be responsible. This chain links TRBV12-5 with TRBJ1-2; tentative D call: TRBD1 (5 bases). CDR1 and CDR2 (germline): LGHNT, FRNRAP. This CDR3 is built from 15 residues. DNA of the CDR3: TGTGCCAGTGGTTTGGTACCAAAGGGGCTGGATGGCTACACCTTC. As protein: CASGLVPKGLDGYTF.

This chain joins TRBV12-5 and TRBJ2-7; 7 bases match TRBD2. V was pared by 2 bases and J by 2 bases, with 12 bases of the junction left unmatched. Germline CDR1 reads LGHNT; CDR2 reads FRNRAP. CDR3 size: 17 residues. CDR3 DNA sequence: TGTGCTAGTGGTTTGATGCTAGCGGTAGCCAACACCTACGAGCAGTACTTC. It specifies CASGLMLAVANTYEQYF. Supplemented by reference TRBV12-5 and TRBJ2-7, the full variable domain reads DARVTQTPRHKVTEMGQEVTMRCQPILGHNTVFWYRQTMMQGLELLAYFRNRAPLDDSGMPKDRFSAEMPDATLATLKIQPSEPRDSAVYFCASGLMLAVANTYEQYFGPGTRLTVT.

The J gene is TRBJ2-7, the V gene TRBV7-9; TRBD1 is a possible D gene (6 bases). The germline gives CDR1 SEHNR, CDR2 FQNEAQ (reference sequence). The CDR3 is made up of 14 amino acids. V was trimmed by 5 bases and J by 0 bases, leaving 11 bases between them. CDR3 in amino acids: CASSIRDNSYEQYF. The CDR3 DNA is TGTGCCAGCAGCATCCGGGACAACTCCTACGAGCAGTACTTC. The variable domain in full, completed from reference TRBV7-9 and TRBJ2-7, reads DTGVSQNPRHKITKRGQNVTFRCDPISEHNRLYWYRQTLGQGPEFLTYFQNEAQLEKSRLLSDRFSAERPKGSFSTLEIQRTEQGDSAMYLCASSIRDNSYEQYFGPGTRLTVT.

On this clonotype: A much larger clone differs by one base, so this may be a read error. The V and J genes are TRBV5-5 and TRBJ2-5; D uncertain. The CDR3 is made up of 13 amino acids. Germline loops: CDR1 SGHKS, CDR2 YYEKEE (reference sequence). Written as DNA, the CDR3 is TGTGTCAGCAGCTTGGTTTCTGGAGAGACCCAGTACTTC. The encoded protein is CVSSLVSGETQYF.

This chain uses TRBV5-6 with TRBJ2-2; D unresolved. This CDR3 spans 16 amino acids. The V end lost 0 bases, the J end lost 0 bases, and 9 bases lay between the germline ends. Germline V lookup: CDR1 SGHDT, CDR2 YYEEEE. The CDR3: CASSLAVGSNTGELFF. Here the CDR3 DNA reads TGTGCCAGCAGCTTGGCCGTGGGTTCGAACACCGGGGAGCTGTTTTTT.

With respect to this clonotype: A read error is possible here, since a much larger clone lies one base away. In DNA, the CDR3 is TGCGCCAGCAGTGGCAATCAAGAGACCCAGTACTTC. Translation gives CASSGNQETQYF. The rearrangement joins TRBV5-1 to TRBJ2-5; D remains ambiguous. This CDR3 contains 12 residues. Trimming pared 5 bases from V and 2 bases from J, leaving 7 bases between. CDR1 SGHRS and CDR2 YFSETQ come from the germline V gene.

For this clonotype: One base separates it from a far larger clone, so it is likely a read error. The chain carries TRBV6-4 and TRBJ1-5; TRBD1 might be the D (5 bases). CDR3 length equals 13 residues. Germline values: CDR1 MRHNA, CDR2 SNTAGT. In DNA, the CDR3 is TGTTCCAGCAGTTACGAGGGGAATCAGCCCCAGCATTTT. Its translation is CSSSYEGNQPQHF.

The sample holds one count of this clonotype. J is TRBJ1-5 and V is TRBV30, with a possible D match to TRBD1 (5 bases). The CDR3 loop spans 13 amino acids. Trimming took 8 bases from V and 6 from J, leaving 17 bases between them. Germline CDR1 GTSNPN, CDR2 SVGIG (reference sequence). The CDR3 coding sequence is TGTGCCGCTAGACCGGGGGATGGTCAGCCCCAGCATTTT. Residues: CAARPGDGQPQHF.